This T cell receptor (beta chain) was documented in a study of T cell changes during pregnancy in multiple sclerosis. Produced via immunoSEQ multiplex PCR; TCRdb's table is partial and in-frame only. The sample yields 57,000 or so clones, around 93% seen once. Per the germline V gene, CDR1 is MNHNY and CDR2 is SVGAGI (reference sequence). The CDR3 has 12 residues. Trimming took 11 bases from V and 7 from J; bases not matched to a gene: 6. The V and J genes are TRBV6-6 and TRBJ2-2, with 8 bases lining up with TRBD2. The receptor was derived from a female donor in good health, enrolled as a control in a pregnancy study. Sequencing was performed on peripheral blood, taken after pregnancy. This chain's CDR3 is CASQRERGELFF. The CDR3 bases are TGTGCCTCCCAGCGGGAGCGCGGGGAGCTGTTTTTT.